The source of this T cell receptor (beta chain) is a study of patients and donors after allogeneic stem cell transplantation. TCRdb ran MiXCR on the RT-PCR reads and lists one entry per CDR3 protein. The sample lists 400,000 to 450,000 distinct CDR3 sequences, 16% seen once, with over 6% in the top ten. This clonotype turned up a few times. The CDR3 consists of 14 residues. With 0 bases removed from V and 4 bases from J, the gap between germline ends came to 10 bases. The V gene's germline CDR1 is SGDLS and CDR2 YYNGEE. J is TRBJ2-5 and V is TRBV9; a weak D match, TRBD2 (5 bases). The source material was blood, either unsorted or a sorted T cell fraction (not recorded which). This clonotype originated in a human donor who was either an allogeneic HSCT recipient or a stem cell or donor lymphocyte infusion donor (not recorded which). It is not recorded whose cells these are; they may come from a transplant donor. The CDR3 nucleotides are TGTGCCAGCAGCGTAGGGGCAGGAGGAGAGACCCAGTACTTC. It specifies CASSVGAGGETQYF.